The clone carrying this T cell receptor (beta chain) was detected once. The sample is drawn from a study of blood T cell repertoires in COVID-19. Between the trimmed V and J ends, which lost 2 bases and 0 bases, there was a span of 10 bases. CDR3 length equals 15 residues. The germline gives CDR1 MDHEN, CDR2 SYDVKM. Original data processing: By means of reference gene primer amplification, nucleated cell counts were estimated. Libraries were prepared by immunoSEQ multiplex PCR; TCRdb keeps only in-frame clonotypes and omits some of them. D and trimming come from the DNA, and the V and J calls and clone size come from that table. The data contain about 140,000 clones, over 70% of them singletons.

The receptor was derived from a man aged 60 to 69 with active or convalescent COVID-19. Input material: peripheral blood. The chain is built from TRBV28 and TRBJ2-5; tentatively, D is TRBD1 (6 bases). CDR3 DNA sequence: TGTGCCAGCAGTTTAGGGCAGGGGCACCAAGAGACCCAGTACTTC. It codes for CASSLGQGHQETQYF.